This TCR beta chain was found in a study of cytomegalovirus exposure and HLA in healthy donors. Turning to the study itself: From HLA-typed donors, an early data release held tens of millions of unique TCRs. Study results and caveats: In an earlier analysis, in 540 or so donors, most V segments appeared productive either ~90% or ~30% of the time.

For this clone: What it recognizes is unknown.

Vbeta (60) and Jbeta (13) primers were used in the PCR. The data were produced by immunoSEQ multiplex PCR, yet TCRdb's version contains in-frame clones alone and is incomplete. Here the sample spans roughly 180,000 clones, 85% being singletons. CDR1 SNHLY and CDR2 FYNNEI come from the germline V gene. The V gene end was trimmed by 8 bases and the J gene end by 5 bases; junction bases not matched to a gene: 7. This CDR3 has 13 amino acids. The source is a boy younger than 10 in good health and CMV-seronegative. The chain joins TRBV2 to TRBJ2-7; 9 bases agree with TRBD1. Specimen: PBMCs. Written as DNA, the CDR3 is TGTGCCAGCGGCCGGGACAGGGTCAACGAGCAGTACTTC. It is translated as CASGRDRVNEQYF.